The 21 T cell receptor beta chains presented below share a single source sample, sequenced in a study of somatic mutations in cytotoxic T cells in rheumatoid arthritis. Only in-frame clones appear in the TCRdb table, and some are missing; sequencing was by immunoSEQ multiplex PCR. The sample holds about 20,000 clones; around 83% are singletons and the top ten take approximately 20%. The specimen sequenced was CD8+ T cells sorted from blood. These receptors were obtained from a woman aged 45-60 years in good health.

The genes are TRBV7-6 and TRBJ2-2; a possible D gene is TRBD2 (5 bases). Germline V CDR1 and CDR2: SGHVS, FNYEAQ. The CDR3 is 17 residues long. V gave up 1 base and J gave up 0 bases, with 12 bases separating them. CDR3 protein: CASSLGRGPSNTGELFF. Written as DNA, the CDR3 is TGTGCCAGCAGCTTAGGTCGCGGGCCCTCGAACACCGGGGAGCTGTTTTTT.

This chain connects TRBV27 to TRBJ1-5; D might be TRBD1 (6 bases). The CDR3 is 14 residues long. Between the trimmed V and J ends, which lost 6 bases and 1 base, there was a span of 10 bases. Germline CDR1 MNHEY, CDR2 SMNVEV (reference sequence). CDR3 sequence: CASRLTGSNQPQHF. Here the CDR3 DNA reads TGTGCCAGCAGACTTACAGGGAGCAATCAGCCCCAGCATTTT.

This chain links TRBV6-5 with TRBJ1-1; perhaps TRBD1 as D (5 bases). Germline CDR1 reads MNHEY; CDR2 reads SVGAGI. The CDR3 runs 14 residues. V lost 3 bases to trimming and J lost 0 bases, with 8 bases between them. DNA of the CDR3: TGTGCCAGCAGTTATAGACAGATGAACACTGAAGCTTTCTTT. Translating it yields CASSYRQMNTEAFF.

The chain employs TRBV11-2 and TRBJ1-1; tentatively, D is TRBD1 (5 bases). The CDR3 contains 17 residues. Germline V gene data show CDR1 as SGHAT and CDR2 as FQNNGV. V was pared by 6 bases and J by 3 bases, with 23 bases between. The CDR3 DNA is TGTGCCAGCAGAAACCCGAGGGCAGGGCCTGCTTACACTGAAGCTTTCTTT. Translating gives CASRNPRAGPAYTEAFF.

The chain joins TRBV4-3 to TRBJ1-1; D unresolved. Trimming removed 0 bases from V and 0 bases from J, with 14 bases in between. The CDR3 is 17 amino acids. Germline V lookup: CDR1 LGHNA, CDR2 YSLEER. The CDR3 DNA reads TGCGCCAGCAGCCAAGAATGGTTGCAGGCGCTGAACACTGAAGCTTTCTTT. It specifies CASSQEWLQALNTEAFF.

This chain connects TRBV13 to TRBJ1-4; 9 nucleotides agree with TRBD1. CDR1 is PRHDT, CDR2 FYEKMQ, per germline (reference sequence). Trimming cost V 5 bases and J 7 bases; bases outside gene matches: 11. CDR3 length: 16 residues. The CDR3 here is CASSRSTGGSSEKLFF. In nucleotides, the CDR3 is TGTGCCAGCAGCCGTAGTACAGGGGGCAGTAGTGAAAAACTGTTTTTT.

The chain combines TRBV5-4 with TRBJ2-7, with D unclear. Per the germline V gene, CDR1 is SGHNT and CDR2 is YYREEE (reference sequence). The CDR3 is 14 residues long. Trimming left V 4 bases short and J 7 bases short, with 18 bases between. This CDR3 is CASSPGPSPAEQYF. In nucleotides, the CDR3 is TGTGCCAGCAGCCCCGGGCCCTCCCCGGCGGAGCAGTACTTC.

This sequence joins TRBV5-6 and TRBJ2-5; 7 positions match TRBD1. Germline-derived CDR1 and CDR2 are SGHDT and YYEEEE. The CDR3 length is 17 residues. V gave up 3 bases and J gave up 0 bases; unmatched junction bases: 11. The CDR3: CASSSPTGIKYQETQYF. CDR3 sequence (DNA): TGTGCCAGCAGCTCCCCGACAGGGATTAAGTACCAAGAGACCCAGTACTTC.

The genes are TRBV7-8 and TRBJ2-2, with 8 bases aligning to TRBD1. The CDR3 is made up of 15 amino acids. V lost 4 bases and J lost 4; bases outside the gene matches: 5. From germline, CDR1 is SGHVS and CDR2 FQNEAQ. DNA for the CDR3: TGTGCCAGCAGCTGGCGGACAGGGAGCACCGGGGAGCTGTTTTTT. Translation: CASSWRTGSTGELFF.

J is TRBJ1-2 and V is TRBV7-9, with D uncertain. The CDR3 is 15 amino acids. CDR1 and CDR2 (germline): SEHNR, FQNEAQ (reference sequence). V was shortened by 6 bases and J by 3 bases, with 17 bases between the two germline ends. The CDR3 here is CASRALRVSDYGYTF. In nucleotides, the CDR3 is TGTGCCAGCAGGGCGCTTAGGGTATCAGACTATGGCTACACCTTC. The whole variable domain, filled in from reference TRBV7-9 and TRBJ1-2, reads DTGVSQNPRHKITKRGQNVTFRCDPISEHNRLYWYRQTLGQGPEFLTYFQNEAQLEKSRLLSDRFSAERPKGSFSTLEIQRTEQGDSAMYLCASRALRVSDYGYTFGSGTRLTVV.

This chain links TRBV7-2 with TRBJ2-6; possible D gene TRBD2, 7 bases. This CDR3 has 18 residues. The germline gives CDR1 SGHTA, CDR2 FQGNSA. V gave up 3 bases and J gave up 0 bases, with 15 bases separating them. The CDR3 nucleotides read TGTGCCAGCAGCTTCGGCGGGGGCCCTAGCTCTGGGGCCAACGTCCTGACTTTC. This sequence encodes CASSFGGGPSSGANVLTF.

This chain connects TRBV4-1 to TRBJ2-5; no definite D call. The CDR3 contains 14 residues. Germline values: CDR1 MGHRA, CDR2 YSYEKL. The V end was cut by 1 base, the J end by 0 bases, with 6 bases between. DNA for the CDR3: TGCGCCAGCAGCCAAGCCACGTACCAAGAGACCCAGTACTTC. Translating gives CASSQATYQETQYF.

The chain uses TRBV21-1 and TRBJ2-3; TRBD1 was called by the table and not checked on the DNA. TRBV21-1 is an annotated pseudogene. The CDR3 is made up of 17 amino acids. DNA for the CDR3: TGTGCCAGCAGCCCCACGCTGGGGCAGGGAAGCACAGATACGCAGTATTTT. It codes for CASSPTLGQGSTDTQYF.

The chain uses TRBV9 and TRBJ2-3, with D uncertain. The germline gives CDR1 SGDLS, CDR2 YYNGEE. The V gene lost 0 bases and the J gene lost 2 bases, with 7 bases spanning the gap. CDR3 size: 14 residues. This CDR3 reads CASSVDGPTDTQYF. Here the CDR3 DNA reads TGTGCCAGCAGCGTAGACGGCCCCACAGATACGCAGTATTTT.

The chain carries TRBV2 and TRBJ1-4; D unclear. The CDR3 runs 15 residues. V was cut by 6 bases and J by 0 bases, with 11 bases left in between. Germline CDR1 is SNHLY and CDR2 is FYNNEI. CDR3 protein: CASSRGVATNEKLFF. The DNA of the CDR3 is TGTGCCAGCAGCCGTGGGGTTGCAACTAATGAAAAACTGTTTTTT.

The CDR3 loop reads CASSQETPGTANEKLFF. Written as DNA, the CDR3 is TGCGCCAGCAGCCAAGAAACTCCCGGGACAGCTAATGAAAAACTGTTTTTT. This sequence joins TRBV4-3 and TRBJ1-4; 7 bases align to TRBD1. The ends lost 0 bases at V and 3 bases at J; junction bases unmatched: 7. The germline V gene has CDR1 LGHNA and CDR2 YSLEER. The CDR3 contains 17 residues.

This clone came up a few times. V usage is TRBV14 and J usage is TRBJ2-7; no reliable D call. Germline V gives CDR1 SGHDN, CDR2 FVKESK. V lost 0 bases and J 2 bases, leaving 5 bases between the germline ends. The CDR3 totals 13 residues. CDR3 residues: CASSQDRTYEQYF. DNA of the CDR3: TGTGCCAGCAGCCAAGACAGGACCTACGAGCAGTACTTC.

The chain recombines TRBV9 with TRBJ1-1; D perhaps matches TRBD1 (5 bases). From germline, CDR1 is SGDLS and CDR2 YYNGEE. Trimming left V 2 bases short and J 1 base short, with 12 bases between. The CDR3 extends over 15 amino acids. The CDR3 nucleotides read TGTGCCAGCAGCGTTAGTGGGGACGGGAACACTGAAGCTTTCTTT. Translated: CASSVSGDGNTEAFF. The variable domain in full, with the rest retrieved from reference TRBV9 and TRBJ1-1, is DSGVTQTPKHLITATGQRVTLRCSPRSGDLSVYWYQQSLDQGLQFLIQYYNGEERAKGNILERFSAQQFPDLHSELNLSSLELGDSALYFCASSVSGDGNTEAFFGQGTRLTVV.

The V and J genes are TRBV4-1 and TRBJ2-7, with 8 bases matching TRBD1. The CDR3 spans 15 residues. The ends lost 2 bases at V and 0 bases at J; junction bases unmatched: 3. Germline V lookup: CDR1 MGHRA, CDR2 YSYEKL. CDR3 nucleotide sequence: TGCGCCAGCAGCCAACAGGACAGGGCCTCCTACGAGCAGTACTTC. As protein: CASSQQDRASYEQYF.

The chain combines TRBV20-1 with TRBJ2-7; 7 positions match TRBD1. Germline CDR1 and CDR2: DFQATT and SNEGSKA (reference sequence). The junction had 6 bases not matched to a gene; V was cut back by 6 bases and J by 7 bases. The CDR3 covers 11 residues. The CDR3 loop reads CSAHGQEEQYV. As DNA, the CDR3 is TGCAGTGCCCATGGACAGGAAGAGCAGTACGTC.

This clone came up once. V and J are TRBV9 and TRBJ2-3; 13 bases map to TRBD2. With 4 bases clipped from V and 2 bases from J, the junction kept 10 bases outside the gene matches. Germline-derived CDR1 and CDR2 are SGDLS and YYNGEE. The CDR3 is 18 amino acids. CDR3 amino acids: CASSHSMGLAGNTDTQYF. The CDR3 DNA sequence: TGTGCCAGCAGCCATTCGATGGGACTAGCGGGGAACACAGATACGCAGTATTTT.